This TCR beta chain came from a study of T cells in Graves' hyperthyroidism and ophthalmopathy. The CDR3 runs 16 residues. V was pared by 4 bases and J by 7 bases, with 9 bases of the junction left unmatched. Per the germline V gene, CDR1 is MNHNS and CDR2 is SASEGT. This clonotype was counted a few times. RNA transcripts were the template for amplifying TCR beta CDR3 regions. The HTBI primer set drove a first-round RT-PCR of the TCR CDR3. TCRdb ran MiXCR on the multiplex PCR reads and lists one entry per CDR3 protein. This table holds some 200,000 distinct CDR3 sequences, around 16% found once. This clonotype originated in a woman aged 45-65 years with Graves' hyperthyroidism. The sequenced sample was blood. The chain uses TRBV6-1 and TRBJ2-1, with TRBD1 identical over 11 bases. In DNA, the CDR3 is TGTGCCAGCAGTGCCTCTGGACAGGGGGCGGAAAATGAGCAGTTCTTC. Its translation is CASSASGQGAENEQFF.